These 27 T cell receptor beta chains originate from one sample sequenced in a study of blood T cell repertoires in COVID-19. Assay: immunoSEQ multiplex PCR; the TCRdb copy retains only in-frame clones and omits some. The table has some 140,000 clones, more than 75% seen once; the top ten hold approximately 5.2%. The sample comprised peripheral blood. These receptors all stem from a woman aged 70-85 years with COVID-19, enrolled during active disease.

This rearrangement joins TRBV6-1 to TRBJ2-7, with 7 bases identical to TRBD2. Unmatched junction bases numbered 6, after V lost 2 bases and J lost 2 bases. Germline CDR1 reads MNHNS; CDR2 reads SASEGT. CDR3 length equals 15 residues. CDR3 bases: TGTGCCAGCAGTGAAAGGACGGGGGGTGCCTACGAGCAGTACTTC. It specifies CASSERTGGAYEQYF.

This clone was detected a few times. This chain uses TRBV11-2 with TRBJ1-6; D remains ambiguous. Trimming left V 0 bases short and J 9 bases short, with 12 bases between. The CDR3 runs 15 residues. In germline, CDR1 is SGHAT, CDR2 FQNNGV. Here the CDR3 reads CASSLEPGVASPLHF. CDR3 in DNA: TGTGCCAGCAGCTTAGAACCGGGAGTCGCTTCACCCCTCCACTTT.

The chain links TRBV20-1 to TRBJ2-2; TRBD1 matches at 7 bases. J lost 7 bases, V lost 3 bases, and 2 bases had no gene match. The CDR3 sequence is 12 residues long. The germline gives CDR1 DFQATT, CDR2 SNEGSKA (reference sequence). CDR3 DNA sequence: TGCAGTGCTAGTAGACAGGGCGGGGAGCTGTTTTTT. It translates to CSASRQGGELFF.

The genes are TRBV6-5 and TRBJ1-5; possible D gene TRBD1, 6 bases. The germline V and J ends were trimmed by 11 bases and 6 bases, with 17 bases remaining between them. The CDR3 covers 13 residues. CDR1 is MNHEY, CDR2 SVGAGI, per germline. The CDR3 here is CAAIGQRGQPQHF. CDR3 sequence (DNA): TGTGCCGCTATCGGACAGAGAGGTCAGCCCCAGCATTTT.

DNA of the CDR3: TGTGCCAGCAGCACGACAGCCTCTGGGGCCAACGTCCTGACTTTC. This codes for CASSTTASGANVLTF. The J gene is TRBJ2-6, the V gene TRBV7-8, with D maybe TRBD1 (5 bases). CDR3 length equals 15 residues. Trimming stripped 5 bases from V and 0 bases from J, with 8 bases between. Germline V CDR1 and CDR2: SGHVS, FQNEAQ.

The V gene is TRBV10-3, the J gene TRBJ1-1, with D uncertain. This CDR3 contains 15 residues. Trimming stripped 2 bases from V and 1 base from J, with 11 bases between. Germline CDR1 is ENHRY and CDR2 is SYGVKD. The CDR3 is CAISEPGKQNTEAFF. CDR3 sequence (DNA): TGTGCCATCAGTGAGCCAGGAAAGCAGAACACTGAAGCTTTCTTT.

V and J are TRBV5-4 and TRBJ1-4; the D is unclear. Trimming stripped 0 bases from V and 6 bases from J, with 12 bases between. This CDR3 spans 15 amino acids. CDR1 SGHNT and CDR2 YYREEE come from the germline V gene (reference sequence). CDR3 DNA sequence: TGTGCCAGCAGCTTGGATCCAGCGCGGGATGAAAAACTGTTTTTT. This sequence encodes CASSLDPARDEKLFF.

The chain joins TRBV13 to TRBJ2-1; tentative D call: TRBD1 (5 bases). The CDR3 has 14 amino acids. The germline CDR1 and CDR2 sequences are PRHDT and FYEKMQ (reference sequence). Trimming left V 1 base short and J 8 bases short, with 12 bases between. The CDR3 nucleotides are TGTGCCAGCAGCTTAGACAGGCTAGGGGATGAGCAGTTCTTC. Protein product: CASSLDRLGDEQFF. Drawing the rest from reference TRBV13 and TRBJ2-1, the complete variable domain is AAGVIQSPRHLIKEKRETATLKCYPIPRHDTVYWYQQGPGQDPQFLISFYEKMQSDKGSIPDRFSAQQFSDYHSELNMSSLELGDSALYFCASSLDRLGDEQFFGPGTRLTVL.

This rearrangement joins TRBV5-4 to TRBJ1-1; D is possibly TRBD1 (5 bases). Germline loops: CDR1 SGHNT, CDR2 YYREEE (reference sequence). The V end was cut by 4 bases, the J end by 7 bases, with 11 bases between. The CDR3 has 12 amino acids. CDR3 sequence reads: CASSGASDEAFF. CDR3 in DNA: TGTGCCAGCAGCGGGGCCTCAGATGAAGCTTTCTTT.

The CDR3 region has the DNA TGTGCCAGCAGTGGGCCCGTTAACACTGAAGCTTTCTTT. Encoded protein: CASSGPVNTEAFF. The V call is TRBV2, the J call TRBJ1-1; the D is unclear. CDR1 is SNHLY and CDR2 is FYNNEI in the germline V gene. The ends were cut back, 4 bases at V and 2 bases at J, with 8 bases in the middle. This CDR3 comprises 13 residues.

This rearrangement joins TRBV7-9 to TRBJ2-2; 7 bases fit TRBD1. The trim removed 7 bases at V and 0 bases at J, leaving 5 bases unmatched. The germline V gene encodes CDR1 SEHNR and CDR2 FQNEAQ (reference sequence). This CDR3 is 15 amino acids long. The CDR3, as DNA: TGTGCCAGCACCAAGGACAGGTCGAACACCGGGGAGCTGTTTTTT. Translated, it gives CASTKDRSNTGELFF. Variable domain in full (rest from reference TRBV7-9 and TRBJ2-2): DTGVSQNPRHKITKRGQNVTFRCDPISEHNRLYWYRQTLGQGPEFLTYFQNEAQLEKSRLLSDRFSAERPKGSFSTLEIQRTEQGDSAMYLCASTKDRSNTGELFFGEGSRLTVL.

The chain carries TRBV6-2 or TRBV6-3 and TRBJ2-1; 9 bases are shared with TRBD1. The length of the CDR3 is 16 residues. Germline V gives CDR1 MNHEY, CDR2 SVGEGT. The trim removed 2 bases at V and 9 bases at J, leaving 11 bases unmatched. CDR3 sequence reads: CASSYPGTGYGTEQFF. The CDR3 DNA reads TGTGCCAGCAGTTACCCCGGGACAGGGTATGGTACTGAGCAGTTCTTC.

J is TRBJ1-1 and V is TRBV12-3 or TRBV12-4, with D perhaps TRBD1 (6 bases). CDR3 length: 13 residues. V was cut by 5 bases and J by 0 bases, with 7 bases left in between. CDR3 nucleotides: TGTGCCAGCAGTGGACAGATGAACACTGAAGCTTTCTTT. It specifies CASSGQMNTEAFF.

The rearrangement uses TRBV27 and TRBJ1-5; D not certain. The germline gives CDR1 MNHEY, CDR2 SMNVEV (reference sequence). V gave up 5 bases and J gave up 4 bases, with 6 bases separating them. CDR3 length equals 12 residues. The CDR3 loop reads CASSPPNQPQHF. CDR3 bases: TGTGCCAGCAGTCCCCCAAATCAGCCCCAGCATTTT.

This chain joins TRBV7-3 and TRBJ2-3; 7 nucleotides line up with TRBD2. Germline lookup yields CDR1 SGHTA and CDR2 FQGTGA. V was clipped by 5 bases and J by 0 bases; unmatched bases: 5. The CDR3 runs 15 residues. CDR3 residues: CASSRGGLSTDTQYF. The CDR3 bases are TGTGCCAGCAGCCGCGGGGGTCTTAGCACAGATACGCAGTATTTT.

The gene calls are TRBV7-2 and TRBJ1-5; the D is unclear. CDR1 is SGHTA, CDR2 FQGNSA, per germline. The V end was cut by 1 base, the J end by 1 base, with 8 bases between. CDR3 length: 15 amino acids. The CDR3 DNA reads TGTGCCAGCAGCTTAGGAGGGTCGAGCAATCAGCCCCAGCATTTT. Translation gives CASSLGGSSNQPQHF.

This clone was picked up a small number of times. The V gene is TRBV6-6, the J gene TRBJ1-3; TRBD1 is a possible D gene (5 bases). V was trimmed by 5 bases and J by 10 bases, leaving 15 bases between them. The CDR3 length is 13 residues. Per the germline V gene, CDR1 is MNHNY and CDR2 is SVGAGI (reference sequence). DNA of the CDR3: TGTGCCAGCAGTGCGGGGCCACGGGGGACCATATATTTT. This encodes CASSAGPRGTIYF.

As concerns this clone: At one end the junction does not follow the germline gene, possibly because of a read error. The rearrangement uses TRBV6-2 or TRBV6-3 and TRBJ2-6; 9 positions agree with TRBD1. The CDR3 spans 12 residues. Germline values: CDR1 MNHEY, CDR2 SVGEGT. The chain's CDR3 is CASSYRDRVWAF. CDR3 in DNA: TGTGCCAGCAGTTACCGGGACAGGGTTTGGGCTTTC.

This rearrangement joins TRBV3-1 (or the pseudogene TRBV3-2) to TRBJ1-6; 7 bases match TRBD1. Germline values: CDR1 LGHDT, CDR2 YNNKEL (reference sequence). This CDR3 region has 16 residues. V was clipped by 3 bases and J by 4 bases; unmatched bases: 6. CDR3 loop: CASSHRQGGYNSPLHF. The DNA of the CDR3 is TGTGCCAGCAGCCACCGACAGGGAGGATATAATTCACCCCTCCACTTT.

CDR3 residues: CASSREGVDKDTEAFF. The CDR3 DNA reads TGCGCCAGCAGCCGGGAGGGGGTCGACAAGGACACTGAAGCTTTCTTT. V gene TRBV5-1 combines with J gene TRBJ1-1; tentatively, D is TRBD1 (6 bases). This CDR3 is 16 amino acids long. CDR1 is SGHRS and CDR2 is YFSETQ in the germline V gene. Deletions cut 4 bases from V and 3 bases from J, with 19 bases between.

The V and J genes are TRBV5-4 and TRBJ2-5; 9 bases are a match to TRBD2. V was pared by 4 bases and J by 4 bases, with 5 bases of the junction left unmatched. CDR3 length: 14 residues. The germline gives CDR1 SGHNT, CDR2 YYREEE (reference sequence). The CDR3, as DNA: TGTGCCAGCAGCGCGCGACTAGCGGTAGAGACCCAGTACTTC. Translation: CASSARLAVETQYF.

J is TRBJ2-7 and V is TRBV20-1, with D possibly being TRBD1 (6 bases). The CDR3 has 15 residues. From germline, CDR1 is DFQATT and CDR2 SNEGSKA (reference sequence). V lost 3 bases and J lost 3, with 18 bases in between. The CDR3 region is CSASAPQGRGYEQYF. The DNA of the CDR3 is TGCAGTGCTAGTGCCCCCCAGGGCAGGGGCTACGAGCAGTACTTC.

The chain links TRBV28 to TRBJ1-1; tentative D call: TRBD1 (5 bases). The germline V gene has CDR1 MDHEN and CDR2 SYDVKM. Trimming stripped 2 bases from V and 1 base from J, with 11 bases between. This CDR3 has 15 amino acids. CDR3 protein: CASSLVKGRNTEAFF. The CDR3, as DNA: TGTGCCAGCAGTTTAGTTAAGGGGCGGAACACTGAAGCTTTCTTT.

This chain links TRBV5-8 with TRBJ1-5; 9 bases are a match to TRBD1. V gave up 4 bases and J gave up 3 bases; unmatched junction bases: 8. This CDR3 contains 16 residues. CDR1 and CDR2 from the germline V gene are SGHTS and YDEGEE. The CDR3 spells CASSSRGTGINQPQHF. CDR3 DNA sequence: TGTGCCAGCAGCAGCCGGGGGACAGGGATCAATCAGCCCCAGCATTTT.

This clone has just a few counts. V and J are TRBV11-2 and TRBJ1-6; 9 nucleotides line up with TRBD1. The CDR3 is 16 amino acids. V shed 0 bases, J shed 9 bases, and the junction held 6 bases outside the gene matches. The germline V gene encodes CDR1 SGHAT and CDR2 FQNNGV. In DNA, the CDR3 is TGTGCCAGCAGCTTAGATCCGGGACAGGGCTTTTCACCCCTCCACTTT. Translation gives CASSLDPGQGFSPLHF.

CDR3: CASSVGGDTEAFF. CDR3 bases: TGTGCCAGCAGCGTAGGGGGGGACACTGAAGCTTTCTTT. This chain joins TRBV9 and TRBJ1-1; D might be TRBD1 (5 bases). Germline-derived CDR1 and CDR2 are SGDLS and YYNGEE. The CDR3 sequence is 13 residues long. Trimming took 0 bases from V and 3 from J, leaving 6 bases between them.

In this sample, this clone turned up once. CDR3 sequence: CAWSVTPTGELFF. The CDR3 DNA is TGTGCCTGGAGTGTTACACCCACCGGGGAGCTGTTTTTT. This chain uses TRBV30 with TRBJ2-2, with D uncertain. V lost 0 bases and J lost 4, with 6 bases in between. The CDR3 totals 13 residues. Germline CDR1 reads GTSNPN; CDR2 reads SVGIG (reference sequence).